The clone carrying this T cell receptor beta chain has only one observation. The antigen remains undetermined. Each of the donors was a healthy bone marrow donor. With 60 Vbeta and 13 Jbeta primers, the PCR was carried out. This table comes from immunoSEQ multiplex PCR, and its TCRdb copy is limited to in-frame clones, with some not included. The profile shows about 110,000 clones, more than 60% of them singletons. The data stem from a study of cytomegalovirus exposure and HLA in healthy donors. Overall study context: The roughly 120 million unique TCR beta sequences, from 150 million to 200 million T cells, were found by an earlier analysis. Within an early data release were about 85 million unique TCRs drawn from HLA-typed donors. General study points: Rare TCR sequences predominated, though certain public TCRs were found in many donors.

The sequence came from a woman in her thirties or forties in good health and CMV-seropositive. What was sequenced was PBMCs.

CDR3 coding DNA: TGCGCCAGCAGTCCATCCGGGACAGGCGAACCTAGCAATCAGCCCCAGCATTTT. This sequence encodes CASSPSGTGEPSNQPQHF. The chain couples TRBV23-1 to TRBJ1-5; TRBD1 matches 8 bases. Being an ORF, TRBV23-1 has a function that is uncertain. Trimming took 4 bases from V and 0 from J; bases not matched to a gene: 11. The CDR3 length is 18 residues.